Following are 3 T cell receptor beta chains from one sample sequenced in a study of T cell repertoires in cytomegalovirus infection. Their specific antigens are unknown. TCRdb recomputed calls from the reads with MiXCR, one row per CDR3 protein. The data show approximately 300,000 distinct CDR3 sequences, with just under 30% seen just once and 20% held by the top ten. Sample: cultured PBMCs, taken from culture after CMV antigen stimulation. Receptors were obtained from a human donor in good health (CMV status not recorded). Some clones in this sample may be carry-over from other donors' samples.

The V and J genes are TRBV6-8 and TRBJ2-7; 8 bases match TRBD1. The CDR3 runs 15 residues. Germline CDR1 MNHGY, CDR2 SAAAGT. The J segment lost 3 bases and the V segment lost 5 bases, leaving 9 bases of the junction unmatched. This CDR3 reads CASSGAGTGNYEQYF. The CDR3, as DNA: TGTGCCAGCAGTGGGGCCGGGACAGGAAACTACGAGCAGTACTTC.

The CDR3 spells CASSSGTSGLGDEQYF. The CDR3 DNA follows: TGTGCCAGCAGCTCAGGGACTAGCGGGCTTGGGGACGAGCAGTACTTC. V and J are TRBV5-4 and TRBJ2-7, with TRBD2 identical over 12 bases. J lost 5 bases, V lost 3 bases, and 9 bases had no gene match. This CDR3 has 16 amino acids. Per the germline V gene, CDR1 is SGHNT and CDR2 is YYREEE (reference sequence).

This clonotype showed up many times. The chain carries TRBV7-9 and TRBJ2-7; TRBD2 might be the D (5 bases). Trimming left V 2 bases short and J 0 bases short, with 8 bases between. Germline CDR1 reads SEHNR; CDR2 reads FQNEAQ (reference sequence). This CDR3 region has 14 residues. Here the CDR3 reads CASSLSGSSYEQYF. The CDR3, as DNA: TGTGCCAGCAGCTTAAGCGGTAGCTCCTACGAGCAGTACTTC.